These 15 T cell receptor beta chains share one sample of origin, sequenced in a study of blood T cell repertoires in COVID-19. Only in-frame clones appear in the TCRdb table, and some are missing; sequencing was by immunoSEQ multiplex PCR. Of some 240,000 clones listed, roughly 89% were seen once; the top ten hold around 6.5%. Sequences were obtained from peripheral blood. The receptors stem from a man aged 55 to 70 who had recovered from COVID-19.

J is TRBJ1-1 and V is TRBV16; 7 bases agree with TRBD1. This CDR3 has 13 amino acids. With 6 bases clipped from V and 10 bases from J, the junction kept 11 bases outside the gene matches. Germline V gene sequence: CDR1 KGHSY, CDR2 FQNENV. In DNA form, the CDR3 reads TGTGCCAGCAGTTGGGACAGAACAATACGAGCTTTCTTT. Translated: CASSWDRTIRAFF.

J is TRBJ1-5 and V is TRBV5-1; 7 bases are shared with TRBD1. V lost 0 bases and J lost 6; bases outside the gene matches: 6. This CDR3 region has 15 residues. Germline values: CDR1 SGHRS, CDR2 YFSETQ. The CDR3 DNA is TGCGCCAGCAGCTTGGATACAGGGGTGGCTCAGCCCCAGCATTTT. Translating it yields CASSLDTGVAQPQHF.

Concerning this clone itself: The sample has other DNA sequences that encode this CDR3 too. The J gene is TRBJ2-3, the V gene TRBV18; 7 bases match TRBD2. V was clipped by 1 base and J by 2 bases; unmatched bases: 3. Germline CDR1 KGHSH, CDR2 LQKENI. The CDR3 extends over 15 amino acids. In DNA, the CDR3 is TGTGCCAGCTCACCACGGCTAGCGGACACAGATACGCAGTATTTT. Amino acids: CASSPRLADTDTQYF.

This clone has more than one count but fewer than ten. V gene TRBV27 combines with J gene TRBJ1-6, with a possible D match to TRBD1 (6 bases). The CDR3 loop spans 17 amino acids. The ends were cut back, 5 bases at V and 0 bases at J, with 14 bases in the middle. Germline values: CDR1 MNHEY, CDR2 SMNVEV (reference sequence). CDR3 amino acids: CASSPTGTSSYNSPLHF. The CDR3 nucleotides are TGTGCCAGCAGTCCCACCGGGACAAGCTCCTATAATTCACCCCTCCACTTT.

The chain combines TRBV10-3 with TRBJ1-1; 7 positions agree with TRBD1. V lost 6 bases and J lost 2; bases outside the gene matches: 9. This CDR3 spans 15 amino acids. Germline CDR1 is ENHRY and CDR2 is SYGVKD. The CDR3, as DNA: TGTGCCATCAGAGTGGAACACAGGGGAAACACTGAAGCTTTCTTT. It is translated as CAIRVEHRGNTEAFF.

The V call is TRBV4-2, the J call TRBJ2-2; 11 positions agree with TRBD2. The CDR3 runs to 16 residues. V trimming: 4 bases; J trimming: 7 bases; junction bases outside the gene matches: 8. Germline assignment: CDR1 LGHNA and CDR2 YNFKEQ. For the CDR3, the DNA is TGTGCCAGCAGCCCCTATAGCGGGGGGGCTGTCGGGGAGCTGTTTTTT. Amino acid sequence: CASSPYSGGAVGELFF.

The chain has TRBV3-1 (or the pseudogene TRBV3-2) and TRBJ2-7; no reliable D call. CDR1 is LGHDT, CDR2 YNNKEL, per germline (reference sequence). Trimming took off 2 bases at V and 7 bases at J, with 9 bases between the two ends. This CDR3 comprises 12 residues. The CDR3 protein is CASSQSPVEQYF. CDR3 nucleotides: TGTGCCAGCAGCCAATCCCCCGTTGAGCAGTACTTC.

This sequence joins TRBV6-5 and TRBJ1-6; 7 nucleotides line up with TRBD1. The V gene end was trimmed by 7 bases and the J gene end by 11 bases; junction bases not matched to a gene: 14. The CDR3 is made up of 15 amino acids. Germline lookup yields CDR1 MNHEY and CDR2 SVGAGI. CDR3 protein: CASTKTGSVLTPLHF. Written as DNA, the CDR3 is TGTGCCAGCACCAAGACAGGGAGTGTATTGACACCCCTCCACTTT.

This clone came up once. J is TRBJ1-2 and V is TRBV2, with D possibly matching TRBD1 (5 bases). The CDR3 consists of 12 residues. Germline V lookup: CDR1 SNHLY, CDR2 FYNNEI. Trimming shortened V by 3 bases and J by 7 bases, and 9 bases separated the two germline ends. CDR3 region: CASSDKGFGYTF. Written as DNA, the CDR3 is TGTGCCAGCAGTGATAAGGGGTTTGGCTACACCTTC.

V usage is TRBV7-9 and J usage is TRBJ1-2, with no clear D. The V gene lost 1 base and the J gene lost 6 bases, with 9 bases spanning the gap. The CDR3 extends over 13 amino acids. Germline values: CDR1 SEHNR, CDR2 FQNEAQ (reference sequence). The CDR3 loop reads CASSLDWADGYTF. The CDR3 DNA follows: TGTGCCAGCAGCTTAGATTGGGCCGATGGCTACACCTTC.

The chain recombines TRBV2 with TRBJ2-1; D not certain. The CDR3 sequence is 11 residues long. Trimming pared 6 bases from V and 10 bases from J, leaving 10 bases between. Germline-derived CDR1 and CDR2 are SNHLY and FYNNEI. CDR3 sequence (DNA): TGTGCCAGCAGACCCGACGGGGAGCAGTTCTTC. Its translation: CASRPDGEQFF. Based on the CDR3 plus reference TRBV2 and TRBJ2-1, the full variable domain is EPEVTQTPSHQVTQMGQEVILRCVPISNHLYFYWYRQILGQKVEFLVSFYNNEISEKSEIFDDQFSVERPDGSNFTLKIRSTKLEDSAMYFCASRPDGEQFFGPGTRLTVL.

The chain recombines TRBV7-9 with TRBJ2-3; 10 bases are shared with TRBD1. V lost 5 bases to trimming and J lost 3 bases; unmatched junction nucleotides: 8. CDR1 is SEHNR and CDR2 is FQNEAQ in the germline V gene (reference sequence). This CDR3 has 16 amino acids. The CDR3 sequence is CASSTSPGQGTDTQYF. The CDR3 DNA sequence: TGTGCCAGCAGCACATCACCGGGACAGGGGACAGATACGCAGTATTTT.

This chain connects TRBV27 to TRBJ2-3; 7 positions agree with TRBD1. CDR3 length: 14 residues. Germline CDR1 is MNHEY and CDR2 is SMNVEV (reference sequence). V lost 6 bases and J lost 2; bases outside the gene matches: 5. Here the CDR3 reads CASRLQGSTDTQYF. CDR3 coding DNA: TGTGCCAGCAGGCTACAGGGGTCCACAGATACGCAGTATTTT.

This clone turned up a few times. V is TRBV28 and J is TRBJ2-1, with TRBD2 as a possible D gene (6 bases). Between the trimmed V and J ends, which lost 7 bases and 6 bases, there was a span of 13 bases. The CDR3 contains 13 residues. Germline V gene lookup returns CDR1 MDHEN and CDR2 SYDVKM. The CDR3 coding sequence is TGTGCCAGCACCGGGAGAGGCTTCAATGAGCAGTTCTTC. Encoded protein: CASTGRGFNEQFF.

The genes are TRBV12-5 and TRBJ2-7, with D possibly being TRBD1 (6 bases). Trimming left V 4 bases short and J 5 bases short, with 9 bases between. This CDR3 has 12 amino acids. The germline CDR1 and CDR2 sequences are LGHNT and FRNRAP. The CDR3 DNA reads TGTGCTAGTGGTTCACCAGGGGACGAGCAGTACTTC. Encoded protein: CASGSPGDEQYF.